This T cell receptor beta chain appears in the sequencing data of a study of blood T cell repertoires in COVID-19. Across the whole study: Sites across the United States, Italy and Spain contributed samples from acute and convalescent COVID-19. The analysed material was cDNA or gDNA that came from T cells, B-cell-depleted T cells, or PBMCs.

Germline trimming cut 4 bases from V and 1 base from J; bases unmatched to any gene: 4. Germline V CDR1 and CDR2: SGHAT, FQNNGV. The CDR3 spans 15 residues. The repertoire was sequenced with immunoSEQ multiplex PCR; TCRdb's copy has only in-frame clones and lacks some. Among approximately 97,000 clones listed, 87% were seen once. This TCR came from a woman between 50 and 59 years old with COVID-19, enrolled during active disease. This chain joins TRBV11-2 and TRBJ2-5, with TRBD2 matching 9 bases. The specimen sequenced was peripheral blood. The CDR3 bases are TGTGCCAGCAGCTATACAGCGGGGGGCCAAGAGACCCAGTACTTC. The encoded protein is CASSYTAGGQETQYF.